The 31 T cell receptor beta chains below come from one sample, sequenced in a study of shared clonotypes between healthy human individuals. Sequencing was performed with immunoSEQ multiplex PCR; in TCRdb, only in-frame clones are kept and a portion is missing. This table holds more than 1.2 million clones, approximately 98.5% found once. The sequenced sample consisted of naive CD4+ T cells sorted from blood. Subset reported: CD45RA+ positively selected. The source is a man under 40 in good health.

This rearrangement joins TRBV10-1 to TRBJ1-5; D is perhaps TRBD1 (5 bases). The CDR3 runs 13 residues. In germline, CDR1 is WNHNN, CDR2 SYGVQD (reference sequence). V lost 5 bases, J lost 8 bases, and 13 bases lay in between. The CDR3 sequence is CASSRQLSEPQHF. Here the CDR3 DNA reads TGCGCCAGCAGTCGACAGCTGTCGGAGCCCCAGCATTTT.

About this clone: The identical CDR3 is also encoded by other nucleotide sequences in the sample. The chain couples TRBV19 to TRBJ1-3; 8 nucleotides line up with TRBD1. From germline, CDR1 is LNHDA and CDR2 SQIVND (reference sequence). V was clipped by 5 bases and J by 1 base; unmatched bases: 1. This CDR3 is built from 14 residues. For the CDR3, the DNA is TGTGCCAGTAGTGACAGGGGTTCTGGAAACACCATATATTTT. Translating it yields CASSDRGSGNTIYF.

V usage is TRBV5-1 and J usage is TRBJ2-5; no definite D call. Per the germline V gene, CDR1 is SGHRS and CDR2 is YFSETQ. V was clipped by 3 bases and J by 5 bases, with 14 bases between them. The CDR3 covers 14 residues. This CDR3 is CASSSATVRETQYF. In nucleotides, the CDR3 is TGCGCCAGCAGCTCAGCGACGGTGCGGGAGACCCAGTACTTC.

The chain recombines TRBV9 with TRBJ2-7; D call uncertain. The germline V and J ends were trimmed by 0 bases and 6 bases, with 13 bases remaining between them. CDR1 is SGDLS and CDR2 is YYNGEE in the germline V gene. The CDR3 loop spans 14 amino acids. This CDR3 is CASSVEGTNGEQYF. The DNA of the CDR3 is TGTGCCAGCAGCGTAGAGGGCACTAACGGCGAGCAGTACTTC. The full variable domain, its missing parts supplied by reference TRBV9 and TRBJ2-7, is DSGVTQTPKHLITATGQRVTLRCSPRSGDLSVYWYQQSLDQGLQFLIQYYNGEERAKGNILERFSAQQFPDLHSELNLSSLELGDSALYFCASSVEGTNGEQYFGPGTRLTVT.

With regard to this clone: Different DNA sequences within this sample yield the same CDR3. The chain couples TRBV5-1 to TRBJ1-1, with 8 bases aligning to TRBD1. This CDR3 spans 14 amino acids. Germline values: CDR1 SGHRS, CDR2 YFSETQ. J was trimmed by 5 bases and V by 0 bases; bases with no gene match: 3. CDR3 region: CASSLVGQATEAFF. DNA for the CDR3: TGCGCCAGCAGCTTGGTGGGACAGGCGACTGAAGCTTTCTTT.

A single count supports this clone. The chain combines TRBV2 with TRBJ2-7; D might be TRBD1 (8 bases). Germline-derived CDR1 and CDR2 are SNHLY and FYNNEI. Trimming removed 10 bases from V and 4 bases from J, with 20 bases in between. The CDR3 has 14 amino acids. The CDR3 here is CATARAQGGYEQYF. The CDR3 DNA follows: TGTGCCACCGCCCGGGCACAGGGGGGGTACGAGCAGTACTTC.

The chain recombines TRBV14 with TRBJ2-3; 12 bases line up with TRBD2. The V and J ends lost 4 bases and 3 bases, in that order; junction bases with no gene match: 11. This CDR3 spans 18 amino acids. Germline CDR1 SGHDN, CDR2 FVKESK. This CDR3 reads CASSLGTSGLALTDTQYF. The CDR3 DNA reads as TGTGCCAGCAGCCTGGGGACTAGCGGGTTGGCTCTGACAGATACGCAGTATTTT. The whole variable domain, remainder taken from reference TRBV14 and TRBJ2-3, is EAGVTQFPSHSVIEKGQTVTLRCDPISGHDNLYWYRRVMGKEIKFLLHFVKESKQDESGMPNNRFLAERTGGTYSTLKVQPAELEDSGVYFCASSLGTSGLALTDTQYFGPGTRLTVL.

The chain uses TRBV29-1 and TRBJ1-1, with D perhaps matching TRBD1 (6 bases). Germline V gene sequence: CDR1 SQVTM, CDR2 ANQGSEA. The CDR3 has 13 amino acids. The V gene lost 6 bases and the J gene lost 2 bases, with 13 bases spanning the gap. The CDR3 here is CSVARTVNTEAFF. Written as DNA, the CDR3 is TGCAGCGTCGCGAGGACAGTTAACACTGAAGCTTTCTTT.

The J gene is TRBJ2-5, the V gene TRBV27; D is perhaps TRBD1 or TRBD2 (5 bases each). V was clipped by 5 bases and J by 11 bases, with 21 bases between them. Germline CDR1 is MNHEY and CDR2 is SMNVEV (reference sequence). The CDR3 runs 14 residues. The CDR3 nucleotides are TGTGCCAGCAGTCTCACTACCGGGGCCAAGAGGCAGTACTTC. Encoded protein: CASSLTTGAKRQYF.

In its sample, this clone was seen once. The junction departs from the called germline gene at one end, perhaps through a read error. The chain carries TRBV7-2 and TRBJ1-2; possible D gene TRBD1, 6 bases. The germline V gene encodes CDR1 SGHTA and CDR2 FQGNSA. The CDR3 is made up of 14 amino acids. The CDR3 DNA is TGTGCCAGCACCTTAGGGGGGGGTAACTATGGCTACACCTTC. Translating it yields CASTLGGGNYGYTF.

V usage is TRBV5-6 and J usage is TRBJ2-2; D remains ambiguous. The germline CDR1 and CDR2 sequences are SGHDT and YYEEEE. V lost 4 bases and J lost 0, with 4 bases in between. This CDR3 is built from 13 residues. In DNA, the CDR3 is TGTGCCAGCAGCCCTCCGAACACCGGGGAGCTGTTTTTT. Residues: CASSPPNTGELFF. Full variable domain (missing parts from reference TRBV5-6 and TRBJ2-2): DAGVTQSPTHLIKTRGQQVTLRCSPKSGHDTVSWYQQALGQGPQFIFQYYEEEERQRGNFPDRFSGHQFPNYSSELNVNALLLGDSALYLCASSPPNTGELFFGEGSRLTVL.

In this sample, this clone turned up once. The J gene is TRBJ2-2, the V gene TRBV7-6; TRBD2 agrees at 7 bases. CDR3 length equals 15 residues. The ends lost 5 bases at V and 9 bases at J; junction bases unmatched: 12. CDR1 is SGHVS and CDR2 is FNYEAQ in the germline V gene. CDR3 loop: CASSVLREGVRELFF. The CDR3 region has the DNA TGTGCCAGCAGCGTTTTGAGGGAGGGTGTGCGGGAGCTGTTTTTT.

The chain has TRBV2 and TRBJ1-1, with a tentative D call TRBD1 (6 bases). CDR1 and CDR2 (germline): SNHLY, FYNNEI. The CDR3 covers 14 residues. Trimming shortened V by 10 bases and J by 0 bases, and 15 bases separated the two germline ends. CDR3 nucleotides: TGTGCCAACAGGGATTTACTCATGAACACTGAAGCTTTCTTT. It translates to CANRDLLMNTEAFF. Variable domain in full (rest from reference TRBV2 and TRBJ1-1): EPEVTQTPSHQVTQMGQEVILRCVPISNHLYFYWYRQILGQKVEFLVSFYNNEISEKSEIFDDQFSVERPDGSNFTLKIRSTKLEDSAMYFCANRDLLMNTEAFFGQGTRLTVV.

This rearrangement joins TRBV15 to TRBJ2-3, with D perhaps given as TRBD1 or TRBD2 (5 bases each). Trimming stripped 7 bases from V and 3 bases from J, with 14 bases between. This CDR3 is built from 14 residues. CDR1 and CDR2 (germline): LNHNV, YYDKDF (reference sequence). The CDR3 DNA is TGTGCCACCACTAGGGACCCCCCGACAGATACGCAGTATTTT. It specifies CATTRDPPTDTQYF. The variable domain in full, completed from reference TRBV15 and TRBJ2-3, reads DAMVIQNPRYQVTQFGKPVTLSCSQTLNHNVMYWYQQKSSQAPKLLFHYYDKDFNNEADTPDNFQSRRPNTSFCFLDIRSPGLGDTAMYLCATTRDPPTDTQYFGPGTRLTVL.

This chain connects TRBV2 to TRBJ1-3; the D is unclear. V shed 0 bases and J shed 2 bases, with 8 bases lying between them. This CDR3 contains 15 residues. The germline gives CDR1 SNHLY, CDR2 FYNNEI. CDR3 in DNA: TGTGCCAGCAGTGAAGCTTTAGCCCCTGGAAACACCATATATTTT. Amino acid sequence: CASSEALAPGNTIYF.

The CDR3 region is CASSVRDPIEAFF. As DNA, the CDR3 is TGTGCCAGCAGCGTACGGGACCCTATAGAAGCTTTCTTT. The gene calls are TRBV7-9 and TRBJ1-1; D is possibly TRBD1 (5 bases). V lost 5 bases and J lost 8, with 15 bases in between. The CDR3 consists of 13 residues. CDR1 and CDR2 from the germline V gene are SEHNR and FQNEAQ (reference sequence).

The chain is built from TRBV15 and TRBJ1-5; D gene uncertain. Trimming cost V 0 bases and J 3 bases, with 12 bases left between them. Germline V gives CDR1 LNHNV, CDR2 YYDKDF (reference sequence). The CDR3 runs 16 residues. CDR3 protein: CATSRDWRQANQPQHF. CDR3 bases: TGTGCCACCAGCAGAGATTGGCGGCAGGCCAATCAGCCCCAGCATTTT.

Worth noting for this clone: Other DNA sequences in the sample encode the same CDR3. The chain links TRBV28 to TRBJ1-2; D is unresolved. From germline, CDR1 is MDHEN and CDR2 SYDVKM. The CDR3 consists of 11 residues. The V gene lost 5 bases and the J gene lost 2 bases, with 3 bases spanning the gap. The CDR3 protein is CASSRNYGYTF. The CDR3 nucleotides are TGTGCCAGCAGTCGAAACTATGGCTACACCTTC.

The rearrangement uses TRBV20-1 and TRBJ2-1; no definite D call. Trimming removed 6 bases from V and 7 bases from J, with 10 bases in between. The V gene's germline CDR1 is DFQATT and CDR2 SNEGSKA (reference sequence). The CDR3 totals 11 residues. The CDR3: CSAQTSNEQFF. The CDR3 DNA sequence: TGCAGTGCCCAGACCAGTAATGAGCAGTTCTTC.

This chain joins TRBV11-2 and TRBJ2-1; the D is unclear. The CDR3 is made up of 14 amino acids. CDR1 and CDR2 from the germline V gene are SGHAT and FQNNGV. V shed 5 bases and J shed 7 bases, with 15 bases lying between them. This chain's CDR3 is CASSPPPFGNEQFF. The CDR3 bases are TGTGCCAGCAGCCCCCCACCATTTGGGAATGAGCAGTTCTTC.

The J gene is TRBJ2-1, the V gene TRBV13; 7 bases are shared with TRBD1. Germline V gene sequence: CDR1 PRHDT, CDR2 FYEKMQ (reference sequence). V shed 5 bases, J shed 11 bases, and the junction held 12 bases outside the gene matches. The CDR3 is 14 amino acids. CDR3 DNA sequence: TGTGCCAGCAGCAAGGGACAGACGGGAATCAAGCAGTTCTTC. It codes for CASSKGQTGIKQFF. Using reference TRBV13 and TRBJ2-1 for the parts outside the CDR3, the full variable domain is AAGVIQSPRHLIKEKRETATLKCYPIPRHDTVYWYQQGPGQDPQFLISFYEKMQSDKGSIPDRFSAQQFSDYHSELNMSSLELGDSALYFCASSKGQTGIKQFFGPGTRLTVL.

Here the CDR3 reads CARTRACDEQYF. The CDR3 DNA is TGTGCCAGGACAAGGGCGTGTGACGAGCAGTACTTC. The rearrangement joins TRBV5-8 to TRBJ2-7, with D unclear. Germline assignment: CDR1 SGHTS and CDR2 YDEGEE. Trimming cost V 8 bases and J 5 bases, with 14 bases left between them. This CDR3 region has 12 residues.

V usage is TRBV10-3 and J usage is TRBJ2-4; 7 bases are shared with TRBD1. Losses at the gene ends were 4 bases for V and 6 bases for J; bases not matched to a gene: 9. CDR1 is ENHRY, CDR2 SYGVKD, per germline. The CDR3 is 15 amino acids. This chain's CDR3 is CAISASGQERNIQYF. The CDR3 nucleotides are TGTGCCATCAGTGCCTCCGGACAGGAGAGAAACATTCAGTACTTC.

The rearrangement joins TRBV4-2 to TRBJ2-7; unclear D gene. This CDR3 contains 15 residues. In germline, CDR1 is LGHNA, CDR2 YNFKEQ. V dropped 0 bases and J dropped 2 bases, with 11 bases sitting between them. The CDR3 bases are TGTGCCAGCAGCCAAGATCAGGTACCTACCTACGAGCAGTACTTC. Protein product: CASSQDQVPTYEQYF.

V usage is TRBV11-2 and J usage is TRBJ2-1, with 7 bases lining up with TRBD2. The CDR3 spans 17 residues. Germline assignment: CDR1 SGHAT and CDR2 FQNNGV. Unmatched junction bases numbered 11, after V lost 0 bases and J lost 6 bases. CDR3 DNA: TGTGCCAGCAGCTTAGATCCGGCGGGAGTAGGTGTCAATGAGCAGTTCTTC. This sequence encodes CASSLDPAGVGVNEQFF. The whole variable domain, remainder taken from reference TRBV11-2 and TRBJ2-1, is EAGVAQSPRYKIIEKRQSVAFWCNPISGHATLYWYQQILGQGPKLLIQFQNNGVVDDSQLPKDRFSAERLKGVDSTLKIQPAKLEDSAVYLCASSLDPAGVGVNEQFFGPGTRLTVL.

The CDR3: CASTIFDEQFF. The CDR3 DNA follows: TGTGCCAGCACCATCTTTGATGAGCAGTTCTTC. The chain combines TRBV7-9 with TRBJ2-1; D gene uncertain. The V end lost 7 bases, the J end lost 8 bases, and 9 bases lay between the germline ends. CDR3 length equals 11 residues. Looked up from germline, CDR1 is SEHNR and CDR2 is FQNEAQ (reference sequence). Complete variable domain (other parts from reference TRBV7-9 and TRBJ2-1): DTGVSQNPRHKITKRGQNVTFRCDPISEHNRLYWYRQTLGQGPEFLTYFQNEAQLEKSRLLSDRFSAERPKGSFSTLEIQRTEQGDSAMYLCASTIFDEQFFGPGTRLTVL.

The CDR3 sequence is CASSRELVDTQYF. Written as DNA, the CDR3 is TGTGCCAGCAGTCGGGAGTTAGTGGATACGCAGTATTTT. The chain combines TRBV25-1 with TRBJ2-3; perhaps TRBD2 as D (6 bases). Trimming pared 5 bases from V and 6 bases from J, leaving 12 bases between. Germline assignment: CDR1 MGHDK and CDR2 SYGVNS. The CDR3 has 13 amino acids. Full variable domain (outside the CDR3, taken from reference TRBV25-1 and TRBJ2-3): EADIYQTPRYLVIGTGKKITLECSQTMGHDKMYWYQQDPGMELHLIHYSYGVNSTEKGDLSSESTVSRIRTEHFPLTLESARPSHTSQYLCASSRELVDTQYFGPGTRLTVL.

The V call is TRBV28, the J call TRBJ2-5; 8 nucleotides agree with TRBD2. J gave up 7 bases and V 5 bases, and 6 bases lay outside the gene matches. CDR3 length: 13 residues. Per the germline V gene, CDR1 is MDHEN and CDR2 is SYDVKM. The CDR3 bases are TGTGCCAGCAGTCTAGCGGGCCTACGGACCCAGTACTTC. It encodes CASSLAGLRTQYF. Full variable domain (missing parts from reference TRBV28 and TRBJ2-5): DVKVTQSSRYLVKRTGEKVFLECVQDMDHENMFWYRQDPGLGLRLIYFSYDVKMKEKGDIPEGYSVSREKKERFSLILESASTNQTSMYLCASSLAGLRTQYFGPGTRLLVL.

The J gene is TRBJ2-7, the V gene TRBV13, with 7 bases fitting TRBD2. Germline CDR1 and CDR2: PRHDT and FYEKMQ (reference sequence). CDR3 length: 14 residues. Trimming at V came to 5 bases and at J to 1 base, leaving 5 bases not matched to a gene. CDR3 in DNA: TGTGCCAGCAGCCCTCCTAGCGGATCCTACGAGCAGTACTTC. Translated: CASSPPSGSYEQYF.

This chain uses TRBV5-1 with TRBJ2-1, with 10 bases aligning to TRBD1. V trimming: 4 bases; J trimming: 4 bases; junction bases outside the gene matches: 5. Germline-derived CDR1 and CDR2 are SGHRS and YFSETQ. There are 15 residues in the CDR3. The CDR3 loop is CASSLTGGMYNEQFF. For the CDR3, the DNA is TGCGCCAGCAGCCTGACAGGGGGCATGTACAATGAGCAGTTCTTC.

This clone is a singleton in its sample. The rearrangement uses TRBV2 and TRBJ2-1, with a weak D call TRBD2 (6 bases). The germline gives CDR1 SNHLY, CDR2 FYNNEI. The germline V and J ends were trimmed by 6 bases and 0 bases, with 12 bases remaining between them. This CDR3 is built from 15 residues. In DNA form, the CDR3 reads TGTGCCAGCAGAGGAGGGTGGAGCTCCTACAATGAGCAGTTCTTC. It encodes CASRGGWSSYNEQFF. Supplemented by reference TRBV2 and TRBJ2-1, the full variable domain reads EPEVTQTPSHQVTQMGQEVILRCVPISNHLYFYWYRQILGQKVEFLVSFYNNEISEKSEIFDDQFSVERPDGSNFTLKIRSTKLEDSAMYFCASRGGWSSYNEQFFGPGTRLTVL.